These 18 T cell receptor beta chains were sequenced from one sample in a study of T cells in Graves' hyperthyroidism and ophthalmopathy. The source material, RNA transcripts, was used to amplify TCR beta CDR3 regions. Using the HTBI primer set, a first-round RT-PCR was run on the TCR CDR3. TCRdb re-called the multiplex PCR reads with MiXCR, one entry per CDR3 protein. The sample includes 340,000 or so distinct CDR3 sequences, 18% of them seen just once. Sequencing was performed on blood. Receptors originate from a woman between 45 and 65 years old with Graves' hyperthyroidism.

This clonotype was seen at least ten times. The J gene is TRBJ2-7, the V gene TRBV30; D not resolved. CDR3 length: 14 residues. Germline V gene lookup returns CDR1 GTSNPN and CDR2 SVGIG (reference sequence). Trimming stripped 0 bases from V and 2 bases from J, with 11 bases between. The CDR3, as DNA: TGTGCCTGGAGTGTCTATCCCGAAACCTACGAGCAGTACTTC. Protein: CAWSVYPETYEQYF.

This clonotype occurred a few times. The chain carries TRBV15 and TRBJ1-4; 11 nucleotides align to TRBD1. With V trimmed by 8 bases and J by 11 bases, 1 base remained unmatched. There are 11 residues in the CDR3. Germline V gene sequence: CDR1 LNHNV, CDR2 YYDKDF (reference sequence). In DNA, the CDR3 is TGTGCCACCGGGACAGGGGGGAAACTGTTTTTT. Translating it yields CATGTGGKLFF.

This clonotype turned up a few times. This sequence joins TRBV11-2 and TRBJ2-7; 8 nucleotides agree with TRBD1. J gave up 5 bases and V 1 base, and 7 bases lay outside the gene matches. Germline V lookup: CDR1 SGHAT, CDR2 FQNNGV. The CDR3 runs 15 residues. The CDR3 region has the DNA TGTGCCAGCAGCTTAGTGCCAGGGGGCTTGAACGAGCAGTACGTC. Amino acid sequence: CASSLVPGGLNEQYV.

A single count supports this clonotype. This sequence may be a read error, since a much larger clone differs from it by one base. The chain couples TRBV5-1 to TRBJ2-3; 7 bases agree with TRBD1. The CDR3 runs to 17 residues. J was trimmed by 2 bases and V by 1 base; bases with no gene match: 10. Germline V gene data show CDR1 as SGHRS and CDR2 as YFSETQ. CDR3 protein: CASSLQPTGAVTDTQYF. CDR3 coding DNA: TGCGCCAGCAGCTTGCAGCCCACAGGGGCGGTCACAGATACGCAGTATTTT. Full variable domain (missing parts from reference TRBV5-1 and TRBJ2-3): KAGVTQTPRYLIKTRGQQVTLSCSPISGHRSVSWYQQTPGQGLQFLFEYFSETQRNKGNFPGRFSGRQFSNSRSEMNVSTLELGDSALYLCASSLQPTGAVTDTQYFGPGTRLTVL.

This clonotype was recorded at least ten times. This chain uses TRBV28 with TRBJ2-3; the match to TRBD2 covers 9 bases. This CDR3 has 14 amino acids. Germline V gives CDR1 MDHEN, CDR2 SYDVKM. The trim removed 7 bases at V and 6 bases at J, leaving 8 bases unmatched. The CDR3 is CASKDYAGGDTQYF. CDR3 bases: TGTGCCAGCAAGGATTATGCGGGGGGGGATACGCAGTATTTT.

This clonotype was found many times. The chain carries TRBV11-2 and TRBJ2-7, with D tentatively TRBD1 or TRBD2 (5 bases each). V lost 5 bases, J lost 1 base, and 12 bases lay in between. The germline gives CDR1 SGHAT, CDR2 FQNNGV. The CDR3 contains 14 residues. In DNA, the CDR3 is TGTGCCAGCAGCCTCGGGGCCACTTCCTACGAGCAGTACTTC. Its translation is CASSLGATSYEQYF.

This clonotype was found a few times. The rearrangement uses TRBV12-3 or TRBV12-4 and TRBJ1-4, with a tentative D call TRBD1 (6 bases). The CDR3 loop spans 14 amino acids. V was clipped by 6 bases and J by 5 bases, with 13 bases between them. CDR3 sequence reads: CASRGGSANEKLFF. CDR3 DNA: TGTGCCAGCAGAGGGGGGTCGGCCAATGAAAAACTGTTTTTT.

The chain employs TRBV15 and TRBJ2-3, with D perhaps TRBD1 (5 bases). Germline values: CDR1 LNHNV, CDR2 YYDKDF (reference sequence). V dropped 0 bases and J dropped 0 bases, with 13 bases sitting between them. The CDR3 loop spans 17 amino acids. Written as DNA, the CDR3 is TGTGCCACCAGCAGAGACGGGCAGGGCCACAGCACAGATACGCAGTATTTT. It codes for CATSRDGQGHSTDTQYF.

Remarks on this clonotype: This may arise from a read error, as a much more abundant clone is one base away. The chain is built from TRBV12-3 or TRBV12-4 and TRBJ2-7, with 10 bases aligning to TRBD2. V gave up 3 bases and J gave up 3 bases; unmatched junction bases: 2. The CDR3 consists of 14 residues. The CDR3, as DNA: TGTGCCAGCAGTTTGGGGACTAGCGACTACGAGCAGTACTTC. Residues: CASSLGTSDYEQYF.

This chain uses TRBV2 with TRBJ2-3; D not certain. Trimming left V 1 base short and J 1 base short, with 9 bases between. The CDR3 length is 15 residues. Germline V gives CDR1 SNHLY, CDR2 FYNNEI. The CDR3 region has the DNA TGTGCCAGCAGTGAAGTACTTATCGGCACAGATACGCAGTATTTT. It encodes CASSEVLIGTDTQYF.

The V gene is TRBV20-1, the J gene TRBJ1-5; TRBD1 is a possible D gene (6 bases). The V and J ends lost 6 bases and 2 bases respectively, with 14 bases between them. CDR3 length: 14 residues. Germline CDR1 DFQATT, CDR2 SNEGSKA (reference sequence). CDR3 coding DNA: TGCAGTGCGAGGGACACCCAGGGCAATCAGCCCCAGCATTTT. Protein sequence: CSARDTQGNQPQHF.

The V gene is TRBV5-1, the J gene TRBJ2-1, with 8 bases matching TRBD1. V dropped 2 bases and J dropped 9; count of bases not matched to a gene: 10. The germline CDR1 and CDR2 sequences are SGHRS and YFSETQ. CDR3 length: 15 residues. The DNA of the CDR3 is TGCGCCAGCAGCTTCGTCGGACAGGGCGATGGTGAGCAGTTCTTC. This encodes CASSFVGQGDGEQFF.

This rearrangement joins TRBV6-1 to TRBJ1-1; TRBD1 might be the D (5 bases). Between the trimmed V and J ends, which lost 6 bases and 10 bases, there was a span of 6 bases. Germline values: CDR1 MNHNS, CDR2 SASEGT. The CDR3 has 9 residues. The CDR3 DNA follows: TGTGCCAGCAGCGGGGGAGCTTTCTTT. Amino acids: CASSGGAFF.

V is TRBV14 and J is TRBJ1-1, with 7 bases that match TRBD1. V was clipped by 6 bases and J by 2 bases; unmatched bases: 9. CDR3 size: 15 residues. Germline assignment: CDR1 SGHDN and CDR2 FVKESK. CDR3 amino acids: CASREQGLGNTEAFF. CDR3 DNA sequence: TGTGCCAGCAGGGAACAGGGGCTCGGTAACACTGAAGCTTTCTTT.

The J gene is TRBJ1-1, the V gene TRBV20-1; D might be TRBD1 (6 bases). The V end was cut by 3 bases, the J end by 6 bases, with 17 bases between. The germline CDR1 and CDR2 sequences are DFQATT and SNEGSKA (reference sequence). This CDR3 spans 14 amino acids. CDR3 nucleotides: TGCAGTGCTAGCGGGGGCCTCGGAGGATCTGAAGCTTTCTTT. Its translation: CSASGGLGGSEAFF.

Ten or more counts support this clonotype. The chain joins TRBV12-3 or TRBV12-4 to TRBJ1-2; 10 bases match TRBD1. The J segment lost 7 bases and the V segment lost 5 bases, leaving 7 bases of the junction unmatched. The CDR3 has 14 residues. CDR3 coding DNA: TGTGCCAGCAGTGACAGGGGGCGACCTAGTGGCTACACCTTC. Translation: CASSDRGRPSGYTF.

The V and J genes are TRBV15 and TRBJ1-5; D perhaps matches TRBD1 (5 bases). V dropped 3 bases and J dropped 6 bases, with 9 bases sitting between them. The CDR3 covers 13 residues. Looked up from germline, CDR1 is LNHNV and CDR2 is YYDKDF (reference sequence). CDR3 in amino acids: CATSRVGGQPQHF. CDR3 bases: TGTGCCACCAGCAGGGTCGGGGGTCAGCCCCAGCATTTT.

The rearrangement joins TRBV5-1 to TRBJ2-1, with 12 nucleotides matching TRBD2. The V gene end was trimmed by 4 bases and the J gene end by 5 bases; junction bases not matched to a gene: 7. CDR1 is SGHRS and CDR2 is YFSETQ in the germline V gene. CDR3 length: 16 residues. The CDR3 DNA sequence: TGCGCCAGCAGCCTGGACCGACTAGCGGGAGACAATGAGCAGTTCTTC. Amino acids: CASSLDRLAGDNEQFF.